The present entry profiles one T cell receptor beta chain with its context. Its antigen remains unidentified. Profiled with immunoSEQ multiplex PCR; TCRdb holds only in-frame clones, not every one. The repertoire holds around 120,000 clones, with more than 85% as singletons. This specimen belongs to a study of cytomegalovirus exposure and HLA in healthy donors. Notes on the study in general: Among TCR sequences, most were rare, though some public TCRs appeared in many donors. Among TCR beta chains, those listed as cytomegalovirus-associated numbered fewer than 200. Under in vitro conditions, a few CMV-associated chains were confirmed as specific for CMV antigens.

Germline CDR1 and CDR2: MDHEN and SYDVKM. Trimming cost V 6 bases and J 0 bases, with 15 bases left between them. CDR3 size: 15 residues. Sample: PBMCs. The TCR originated in a man aged 18 to 29 in good health and CMV-seropositive. The chain employs TRBV28 and TRBJ2-7; no definite D call. This chain's CDR3 is CASSQAHLLSYEQYF. Here the CDR3 DNA reads TGTGCCAGCAGCCAAGCCCATCTTCTCTCCTACGAGCAGTACTTC.